This T cell receptor beta chain was obtained from a study of shared clonotypes between healthy human individuals. Study outcomes and limitations: Limitation of the genetic and exposure-history diversity represented came from the few donors. As a rule, naive subsets had a larger estimated richness than memory subsets.

Worth noting for this clone: Its antigen is as yet unknown.

Trimming cost V 4 bases and J 5 bases, with 7 bases left between them. Per germline, CDR1 SNHLY and CDR2 FYNNEI. The CDR3 runs 12 residues. Profiling relied on immunoSEQ multiplex PCR, and the TCRdb table lists in-frame clones only, not all of them. The sample lists millions of clones, about 92% occurring once. Selected positively for CCR7 and CD45RO-negative, naive CD8 cells excluded terminally differentiated effector memory CD45RA+ cells. The healthy adult donors were HIV-negative and reported no recent acute infections or vaccinations. This chain uses TRBV2 with TRBJ2-3; D gene unclear. Sequences were obtained from naive CD8+ T cells from PBMCs. This sequence originates from a man younger than 35 in good health. Some clones in this sample may be carry-over from other donors' samples. The CDR3 here is CASSVGLDTQYF. The CDR3 DNA sequence: TGTGCCAGCAGTGTTGGTCTAGATACGCAGTATTTT.